The sequence of this TCR beta chain was determined in a study of blood T cell repertoires in COVID-19. The CDR3 totals 15 residues. Germline CDR1 reads MDHEN; CDR2 reads SYDVKM. V was pared by 6 bases and J by 5 bases, with 10 bases of the junction left unmatched. Per the original methods: Using reference gene primer amplification, nucleated cell counts were estimated. Sequencing used immunoSEQ multiplex PCR; TCRdb keeps in-frame clones, though not all of them. That table furnishes V, J and clone size, whereas the DNA furnished D and trimming. Here the sample spans about 100,000 clones, 80% to 85% being singletons.

The chain combines TRBV28 with TRBJ1-5; 7 positions agree with TRBD1. Sequencing was done on a sample of peripheral blood. The receptor's source is a human donor in a cohort sampled during active COVID-19. This CDR3 reads CASSLMGTEHQPQHF. CDR3 coding DNA: TGTGCCAGCAGCCTGATGGGGACAGAGCATCAGCCCCAGCATTTT. The variable domain in full, completed from reference TRBV28 and TRBJ1-5, reads DVKVTQSSRYLVKRTGEKVFLECVQDMDHENMFWYRQDPGLGLRLIYFSYDVKMKEKGDIPEGYSVSREKKERFSLILESASTNQTSMYLCASSLMGTEHQPQHFGDGTRLSIL.